This TCR beta chain was obtained from a study of blood T cells in healthy people across ages. The use of a sample-barcoded 5' primer and a J-beta primer mix characterized a second PCR of roughly 7 to 11 cycles. TCRdb re-called the 5' RACE reads through MiXCR, storing one row per CDR3 protein. The sample consists of some 930,000 distinct CDR3 sequences, roughly 29% of them appearing once. This clonotype has only one observation. One base away lies a much larger clone, so this may be a sequencing read error. This sample was shared with a second study, whose subject was T cells of mothers and their children.

The specimen sequenced was blood. The receptor was derived from a woman aged 40 to 55 in good health.

Here the CDR3 DNA reads TGTGCCAGCAGCTTTCGACGGAACGGGGAGCTGTGTTTT. This encodes CASSFRRNGELCF. The V call is TRBV7-2, the J call TRBJ2-2, with D maybe TRBD2 (5 bases). CDR3 length: 13 residues. Germline loops: CDR1 SGHTA, CDR2 FQGNSA.